The 29 T cell receptor beta chains below were found in one sample sequenced in a study of control samples from healthy donors and cancer patients. Clones were read by immunoSEQ multiplex PCR, and TCRdb kept only the in-frame ones, dropping some. The table has 100,000 to 150,000 clones, around 94% seen once. The sample was PBMCs. The receptors derive from a man at least 80 years old with head and neck cancer.

The chain links TRBV9 to TRBJ1-4; the D is unclear. The V gene's germline CDR1 is SGDLS and CDR2 YYNGEE. V was cut by 0 bases and J by 1 base, with 10 bases left in between. This CDR3 comprises 16 residues. Here the CDR3 reads CASSVGVRRTNEKLFF. The CDR3 DNA reads as TGTGCCAGCAGCGTAGGGGTCCGGCGAACTAATGAAAAACTGTTTTTT.

V gene TRBV5-4 combines with J gene TRBJ1-6; no clear D gene. V was clipped by 1 base and J by 0 bases, with 11 bases between them. Germline assignment: CDR1 SGHNT and CDR2 YYREEE (reference sequence). CDR3 length equals 17 residues. As DNA, the CDR3 is TGTGCCAGCAGCTTGTCTTTCGGCGACTCCTATAATTCACCCCTCCACTTT. Its protein product is CASSLSFGDSYNSPLHF.

There are a few counts of this clone. The V gene is TRBV7-8, the J gene TRBJ1-2, with D unresolved. The CDR3 is 15 amino acids. The V gene's germline CDR1 is SGHVS and CDR2 FQNEAQ. Between the trimmed V and J ends, which lost 6 bases and 4 bases, there was a span of 18 bases. CDR3 protein: CASRPYVGIGYGYTF. The CDR3 DNA sequence: TGTGCCAGCAGACCCTACGTGGGAATAGGCTATGGCTACACCTTC.

The V and J genes are TRBV4-2 and TRBJ1-1, with D unresolved. The V end lost 4 bases, the J end lost 2 bases, and 11 bases lay between the germline ends. This CDR3 comprises 14 residues. Germline V lookup: CDR1 LGHNA, CDR2 YNFKEQ. CDR3 nucleotides: TGTGCCAGCAGCCCCGGTTTTGAAAACACTGAAGCTTTCTTT. This codes for CASSPGFENTEAFF.

The rearrangement links TRBV7-2 to TRBJ2-5; 14 bases agree with TRBD2. Trimming took 4 bases from V and 4 from J; bases not matched to a gene: 2. Germline CDR1 is SGHTA and CDR2 is FQGNSA. The CDR3 covers 15 residues. The CDR3 sequence: CASSSGLAGVETQYF. The CDR3 region has the DNA TGTGCCAGCAGCTCGGGACTAGCGGGAGTAGAGACCCAGTACTTC.

The genes are TRBV5-1 and TRBJ2-5; D possibly corresponds to TRBD2 (5 bases). The CDR3 has 15 residues. Between the trimmed V and J ends, which lost 6 bases and 0 bases, there was a span of 15 bases. The germline gives CDR1 SGHRS, CDR2 YFSETQ. The CDR3 protein is CASILAPGYQETQYF. The CDR3 bases are TGCGCCAGCATCCTCGCACCGGGGTACCAAGAGACCCAGTACTTC.

The rearrangement links TRBV6-5 to TRBJ2-7; TRBD2 matches 9 bases. The CDR3 contains 15 residues. V shed 0 bases and J 3 bases; nucleotides not matched to a gene: 3. Germline assignment: CDR1 MNHEY and CDR2 SVGAGI. The CDR3 is CASSYSPSGNYEQYF. The CDR3 region has the DNA TGTGCCAGCAGTTACTCGCCTAGCGGGAACTACGAGCAGTACTTC.

The chain is built from TRBV18 and TRBJ1-4; D possibly corresponds to TRBD1 (6 bases). Germline CDR1 and CDR2: KGHSH and LQKENI. The CDR3 covers 15 residues. The V end was cut by 1 base, the J end by 3 bases, with 9 bases between. CDR3 in amino acids: CASSPQGGANEKLFF. CDR3 nucleotides: TGTGCCAGCTCACCACAGGGGGGAGCTAATGAAAAACTGTTTTTT. The full variable domain, in which reference TRBV18 and TRBJ1-4 provide the parts outside the CDR3, is NAGVMQNPRHLVRRRGQEARLRCSPMKGHSHVYWYRQLPEEGLKFMVYLQKENIIDESGMPKERFSAEFPKEGPSILRIQQVVRGDSAAYFCASSPQGGANEKLFFGSGTQLSVL.

This chain connects TRBV6-1 to TRBJ1-2; no firm D call. CDR1 MNHNS and CDR2 SASEGT come from the germline V gene. The CDR3 contains 12 residues. V shed 2 bases and J shed 10 bases, with 11 bases lying between them. The CDR3 DNA reads as TGTGCCAGCAGTGAAAGGTACGGGCACTACACCTTC. This gives the protein CASSERYGHYTF.

The chain has TRBV29-1 and TRBJ1-1; TRBD1 might be the D (6 bases). Germline V lookup: CDR1 SQVTM, CDR2 ANQGSEA. Between the trimmed V and J ends, which lost 6 bases and 11 bases, there was a span of 16 bases. CDR3 length: 11 amino acids. Here the CDR3 DNA reads TGCAGCGTGGGGGGCGTGGAGGGCGCTTTCTTT. Translation: CSVGGVEGAFF.

The chain combines TRBV7-2 with TRBJ1-6, with TRBD1 as a possible D gene (5 bases). Germline V CDR1 and CDR2: SGHTA, FQGNSA. V lost 5 bases and J lost 3, with 11 bases in between. The CDR3 extends over 15 amino acids. The CDR3 loop is CASSPDSYYNSPLHF. CDR3 bases: TGTGCCAGCAGCCCCGACAGTTACTATAATTCACCCCTCCACTTT.

The CDR3 region has the DNA TGCGCCAGCAGCCAAGAAGGTCAAGATACGCAGTATTTT. This codes for CASSQEGQDTQYF. The chain employs TRBV4-1 and TRBJ2-3; D not certain. The V end was cut by 0 bases, the J end by 5 bases, with 6 bases between. The CDR3 spans 13 residues. The V gene's germline CDR1 is MGHRA and CDR2 YSYEKL.

The chain carries TRBV7-8 and TRBJ2-7; perhaps D is TRBD1 or TRBD2 (7 bases each). V was pared by 5 bases and J by 6 bases, with 14 bases between. CDR3 length: 13 residues. Germline CDR1 SGHVS, CDR2 FQNEAQ. The chain's CDR3 is CASSLDREGEQYF. As DNA, the CDR3 is TGTGCCAGCAGCCTTGACAGGGAGGGCGAGCAGTACTTC.

This chain joins TRBV9 and TRBJ2-3, with TRBD2 identical over 7 bases. The junction had 10 bases not matched to a gene; V was cut back by 3 bases and J by 6 bases. Germline V gene sequence: CDR1 SGDLS, CDR2 YYNGEE. CDR3 length equals 15 residues. CDR3 amino acids: CASSGLAVDGDTQYF. CDR3 DNA: TGTGCCAGCAGCGGACTAGCCGTAGATGGGGATACGCAGTATTTT.

This rearrangement joins TRBV4-1 to TRBJ1-5; D possibly corresponds to TRBD1 (6 bases). The germline CDR1 and CDR2 sequences are MGHRA and YSYEKL. V gave up 0 bases and J gave up 4 bases, with 16 bases separating them. This CDR3 comprises 17 residues. The CDR3 loop is CASSQDRNSGANQPQHF. CDR3 in DNA: TGCGCCAGCAGCCAAGATCGGAACTCGGGGGCAAATCAGCCCCAGCATTTT.

The sample holds a few counts of this clone. J is TRBJ2-7 and V is TRBV6-5; the match to TRBD2 covers 11 bases. V lost 7 bases to trimming and J lost 2 bases; unmatched junction nucleotides: 4. Germline V CDR1 and CDR2: MNHEY, SVGAGI. The CDR3 is made up of 14 amino acids. CDR3: CASTLAGGAYEQYF. The CDR3 DNA reads as TGTGCCAGCACCCTAGCGGGGGGAGCCTACGAGCAGTACTTC.

The V call is TRBV6-5, the J call TRBJ1-2; D is unclear. Trimming took off 0 bases at V and 6 bases at J, with 5 bases between the two ends. The germline V gene encodes CDR1 MNHEY and CDR2 SVGAGI. The length of the CDR3 is 12 residues. The DNA for the CDR3 is TGTGCCAGCAGTTACTCGAGAGATGGCTACACCTTC. Translated: CASSYSRDGYTF.

CDR3 coding DNA: TGTGCCAGCAGCCAAGTCGGAGGAACGGGGAACCATGGCTACACCTTC. Its protein is CASSQVGGTGNHGYTF. This sequence joins TRBV4-2 and TRBJ1-2; no clear D. Germline V gene lookup returns CDR1 LGHNA and CDR2 YNFKEQ. The CDR3 is 16 amino acids. V was shortened by 1 base and J by 6 bases, with 18 bases between the two germline ends.

This chain connects TRBV11-2 to TRBJ1-5; possibly TRBD1 for D (6 bases). The CDR3 loop spans 14 amino acids. Germline V gives CDR1 SGHAT, CDR2 FQNNGV. Between the trimmed V and J ends, which lost 1 base and 5 bases, there was a span of 9 bases. CDR3 protein: CASSLVDRYQPQHF. The CDR3 region has the DNA TGTGCCAGCAGCTTAGTAGACAGGTATCAGCCCCAGCATTTT.

As to this clone: No conserved phenylalanine or tryptophan ends this CDR3, so it is likely a read error. V and J are TRBV6-4 and TRBJ1-1; 8 nucleotides align to TRBD1. CDR1 and CDR2 (germline): MRHNA, SNTAGT. The CDR3 is 14 residues long. Losses at the gene ends were 6 bases for V and 4 bases for J; bases not matched to a gene: 7. CDR3 nucleotide sequence: TGTGCCAGCAGAATGACAGGGGCCGGCACTGAAGCTTTCCTT. Translating it yields CASRMTGAGTEAFL.

This rearrangement joins TRBV6-5 to TRBJ2-2; D ambiguous. V was shortened by 6 bases and J by 2 bases, with 7 bases between the two germline ends. Per the germline V gene, CDR1 is MNHEY and CDR2 is SVGAGI. This CDR3 comprises 13 residues. The CDR3 is CASRPQNTGELFF. The CDR3 coding sequence is TGTGCCAGCAGGCCCCAAAACACCGGGGAGCTGTTTTTT.

The DNA for the CDR3 is TGCGCCAGCAGCTTGGCGCAGGCCTACGAGCAGTACTTC. This translates into CASSLAQAYEQYF. The chain has TRBV5-1 and TRBJ2-7; D remains unclear. CDR1 and CDR2 (germline): SGHRS, YFSETQ. V dropped 0 bases and J dropped 2 bases, with 6 bases sitting between them. The CDR3 is 13 residues long.

The V gene is TRBV19, the J gene TRBJ1-6, with a tentative D call TRBD1 (5 bases). CDR3 length: 17 amino acids. Germline V CDR1 and CDR2: LNHDA, SQIVND (reference sequence). V dropped 6 bases and J dropped 9 bases, with 24 bases sitting between them. DNA for the CDR3: TGTGCCAGTAGCCTATTGGGCACAGGACTTCTAGTTTCACCCCTCCACTTT. Translated, it gives CASSLLGTGLLVSPLHF.

This chain links TRBV24-1 with TRBJ2-3; D is ambiguous. The germline CDR1 and CDR2 sequences are KGHDR and SFDVKD. CDR3 length equals 11 residues. The ends were cut back, 1 base at V and 6 bases at J, with 1 base in the middle. CDR3 amino acids: CATSDFDTQYF. DNA for the CDR3: TGTGCCACCAGTGATTTTGATACGCAGTATTTT.

The V gene is TRBV19, the J gene TRBJ1-1, with 7 bases aligning to TRBD1. The junction had 9 bases not matched to a gene; V was cut back by 4 bases and J by 4 bases. Germline values: CDR1 LNHDA, CDR2 SQIVND (reference sequence). CDR3 length: 15 residues. The CDR3: CASSRIDRVGTEAFF. The CDR3 DNA reads as TGTGCCAGTAGTAGGATCGACAGGGTGGGCACTGAAGCTTTCTTT.

This clone turned up a few times. The chain employs TRBV5-1 and TRBJ1-5; tentative D call: TRBD1 (5 bases). This CDR3 has 15 amino acids. The V and J ends lost 2 bases and 7 bases respectively, with 16 bases between them. The germline V gene encodes CDR1 SGHRS and CDR2 YFSETQ. The CDR3 loop reads CASSLGPSGGQPQHF. The DNA for the CDR3 is TGCGCCAGCAGCTTAGGACCCTCCGGGGGACAGCCCCAGCATTTT.

CDR3 nucleotide sequence: TGTGCCAGTAGGATTTACTCGGGCTATGGCTACACCTTC. It is translated as CASRIYSGYGYTF. The chain has TRBV19 and TRBJ1-2; D not certain. The V and J ends lost 6 bases and 4 bases respectively, with 12 bases between them. The CDR3 consists of 13 residues. In germline, CDR1 is LNHDA, CDR2 SQIVND (reference sequence).

The chain joins TRBV3-1 (or the pseudogene TRBV3-2) to TRBJ2-1; 10 positions match TRBD1. The germline V gene has CDR1 LGHDT and CDR2 YNNKEL (reference sequence). V was clipped by 4 bases and J by 1 base; unmatched bases: 7. The CDR3 has 17 residues. This CDR3 is CASSRRRDRGSYNEQFF. CDR3 bases: TGTGCCAGCAGCCGACGCCGGGACAGGGGATCCTACAATGAGCAGTTCTTC.

The chain has TRBV24-1 and TRBJ2-1, with TRBD2 matching over 11 bases. The germline gives CDR1 KGHDR, CDR2 SFDVKD. Trimming took 3 bases from V and 4 from J; bases not matched to a gene: 1. The CDR3 sequence is 15 residues long. CDR3 region: CATSDASGGYNEQFF. CDR3 bases: TGTGCCACCAGTGATGCTAGCGGGGGGTACAATGAGCAGTTCTTC.